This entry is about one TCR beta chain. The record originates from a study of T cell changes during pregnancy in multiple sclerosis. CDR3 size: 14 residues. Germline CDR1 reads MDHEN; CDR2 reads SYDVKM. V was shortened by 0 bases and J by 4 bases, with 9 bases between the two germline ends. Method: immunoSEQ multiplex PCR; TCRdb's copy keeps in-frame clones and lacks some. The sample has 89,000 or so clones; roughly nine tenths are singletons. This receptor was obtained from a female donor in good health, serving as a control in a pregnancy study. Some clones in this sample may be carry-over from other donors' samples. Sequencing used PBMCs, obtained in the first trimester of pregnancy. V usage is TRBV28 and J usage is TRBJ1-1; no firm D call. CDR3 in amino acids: CASSLWRASTEAFF. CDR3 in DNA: TGTGCCAGCAGTTTATGGCGGGCTTCCACTGAAGCTTTCTTT.